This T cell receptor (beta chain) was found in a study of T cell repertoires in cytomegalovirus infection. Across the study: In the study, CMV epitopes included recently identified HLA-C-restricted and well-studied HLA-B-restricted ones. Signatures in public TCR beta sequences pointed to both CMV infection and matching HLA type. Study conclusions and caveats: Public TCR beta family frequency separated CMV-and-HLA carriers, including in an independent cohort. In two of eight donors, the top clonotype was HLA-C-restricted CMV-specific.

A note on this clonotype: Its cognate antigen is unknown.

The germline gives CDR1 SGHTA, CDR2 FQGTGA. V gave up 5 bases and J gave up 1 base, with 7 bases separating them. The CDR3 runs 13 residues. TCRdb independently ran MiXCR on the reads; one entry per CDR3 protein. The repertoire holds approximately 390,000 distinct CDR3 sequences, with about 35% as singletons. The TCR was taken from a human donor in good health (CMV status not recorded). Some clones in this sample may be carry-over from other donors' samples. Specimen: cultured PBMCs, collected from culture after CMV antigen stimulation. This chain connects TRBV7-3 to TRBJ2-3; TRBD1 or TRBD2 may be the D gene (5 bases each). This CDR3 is CASSRDGTDTQYF. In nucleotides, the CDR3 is TGTGCCAGCAGCCGGGACGGCACAGATACGCAGTATTTT.